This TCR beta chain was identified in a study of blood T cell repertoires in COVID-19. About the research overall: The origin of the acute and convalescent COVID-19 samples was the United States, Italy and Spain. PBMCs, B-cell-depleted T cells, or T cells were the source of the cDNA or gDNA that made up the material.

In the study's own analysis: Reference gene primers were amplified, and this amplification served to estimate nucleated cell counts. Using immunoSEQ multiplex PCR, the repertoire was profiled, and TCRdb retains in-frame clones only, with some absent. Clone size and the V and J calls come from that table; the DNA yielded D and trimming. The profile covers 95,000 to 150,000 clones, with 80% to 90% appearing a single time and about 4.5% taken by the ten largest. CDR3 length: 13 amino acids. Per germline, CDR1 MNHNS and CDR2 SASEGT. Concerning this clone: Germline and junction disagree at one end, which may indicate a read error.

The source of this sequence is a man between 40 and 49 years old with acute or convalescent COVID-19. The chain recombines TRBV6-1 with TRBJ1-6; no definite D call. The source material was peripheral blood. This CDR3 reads CASNELPNSPLHF. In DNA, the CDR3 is TGTGCCAGCAATGAACTTCCTAATTCACCCCTCCACTTT.